Below are 16 T cell receptor beta chains sequenced from a single sample in a study of identical twins. TCRdb re-called the 5' RACE reads through MiXCR, storing one row per CDR3 protein. The sample consists of under 800,000 distinct CDR3 sequences, around 20% of them appearing once. These same records also appear under a second study, on T cells expressing NK-cell markers.

The sequencing sample was made of PBMCs. These receptors originate from a woman between 18 and 30 years old in good health.

This clonotype was recorded at least ten times. The chain recombines TRBV5-1 with TRBJ1-1, with D uncertain. V was clipped by 0 bases and J by 4 bases, with 16 bases between them. From germline, CDR1 is SGHRS and CDR2 YFSETQ. This CDR3 comprises 16 residues. CDR3 region: CASSLAPGRASTEAFF. Written as DNA, the CDR3 is TGCGCCAGCAGCTTGGCCCCCGGGAGGGCGAGCACTGAAGCTTTCTTT.

The table lists this clonotype with a few counts. The chain has TRBV10-2 and TRBJ2-7; D uncertain. The CDR3 has 15 amino acids. Germline assignment: CDR1 WSHSY and CDR2 SAAADI. Deletions cut 7 bases from V and 6 bases from J, with 22 bases between. CDR3 amino acids: CASNDGVLSFSEQYF. The CDR3 DNA sequence: TGCGCCAGCAATGACGGCGTTTTATCCTTCTCCGAGCAGTACTTC.

J is TRBJ2-2 and V is TRBV9; 11 bases are a match to TRBD2. CDR1 and CDR2 from the germline V gene are SGDLS and YYNGEE. CDR3 size: 16 residues. The V gene end was trimmed by 2 bases and the J gene end by 5 bases; junction bases not matched to a gene: 5. The CDR3 loop is CASSVSSGRTTGELFF. The DNA of the CDR3 is TGTGCCAGCAGCGTTTCTAGCGGGAGGACTACCGGGGAGCTGTTTTTT.

This clonotype turned up a few times. The chain joins TRBV27 to TRBJ1-1, with 8 bases matching TRBD1. CDR3 length: 15 residues. V gave up 5 bases and J gave up 0 bases; unmatched junction bases: 5. Per germline, CDR1 MNHEY and CDR2 SMNVEV (reference sequence). The CDR3 DNA reads as TGTGCCAGCAGTCCCAGGGGGCGCGTGAACACTGAAGCTTTCTTT. Its protein product is CASSPRGRVNTEAFF.

The V call is TRBV4-3, the J call TRBJ2-1; 10 bases are shared with TRBD2. Germline V lookup: CDR1 LGHNA, CDR2 YSLEER. CDR3 size: 16 residues. V dropped 4 bases and J dropped 6; count of bases not matched to a gene: 9. The CDR3 nucleotides are TGCGCCAGCAGCCTACAGGGTACTAGCGGGATCAATGAGCAGTTCTTC. The encoded protein is CASSLQGTSGINEQFF.

In its sample, this clonotype was seen many times. This chain connects TRBV3-1 to TRBJ1-5; 11 positions match TRBD1. Germline V gene lookup returns CDR1 LGHDT and CDR2 YNNKEL (reference sequence). With 5 bases clipped from V and 4 bases from J, the junction kept 7 bases outside the gene matches. The CDR3 is 16 amino acids. The CDR3 here is CASSNGTGGWNQPQHF. CDR3 DNA: TGTGCCAGCAGCAACGGGACAGGGGGATGGAATCAGCCCCAGCATTTT.

This clonotype was seen only a few times. The V call is TRBV7-9, the J call TRBJ1-5; no firm D call. The length of the CDR3 is 14 residues. Trimming took 4 bases from V and 3 from J, leaving 10 bases between them. Per germline, CDR1 SEHNR and CDR2 FQNEAQ (reference sequence). The CDR3: CASSSDGLNQPQHF. The CDR3 DNA follows: TGTGCCAGCAGCTCTGACGGACTCAATCAGCCCCAGCATTTT.

Many counts were recorded for this clonotype. The chain couples TRBV29-1 to TRBJ2-5; TRBD1 or TRBD2 may be the D gene (5 bases each). The ends were cut back, 7 bases at V and 5 bases at J, with 14 bases in the middle. This CDR3 has 12 residues. In germline, CDR1 is SQVTM, CDR2 ANQGSEA. The CDR3 spells CSAWDRQETQYF. CDR3 sequence (DNA): TGCAGCGCCTGGGACCGCCAGGAGACCCAGTACTTC.

There are a few counts of this clonotype. Its ends do not fully match the called genes, so a read error is possible. The chain has TRBV6-5 and TRBJ2-3; D call uncertain. The germline V gene encodes CDR1 MNHEY and CDR2 SVGAGI. The length of the CDR3 is 14 residues. This CDR3 reads CASSYSYGTDTQYF. The CDR3, as DNA: TGTGCCAGCAGTTACTCGTATGGCACCGATACGCAGTATTTT.

This clonotype was recorded at least ten times. The chain couples TRBV9 to TRBJ2-1, with TRBD2 as a possible D gene (5 bases). The CDR3 spans 18 residues. Germline CDR1 is SGDLS and CDR2 is YYNGEE. V was trimmed by 0 bases and J by 2 bases, leaving 18 bases between them. In DNA form, the CDR3 reads TGTGCCAGCAGCGTAGCAACATGGAGCGGAGTAACCTACAATGAGCAGTTCTTC. It is translated as CASSVATWSGVTYNEQFF.

DNA for the CDR3: TGTGCCAGCAGCACAGGGGGGACGATCTCCTACGAGCAGTACTTC. As protein: CASSTGGTISYEQYF. This chain joins TRBV7-2 and TRBJ2-7; 8 bases map to TRBD1. Germline V gene lookup returns CDR1 SGHTA and CDR2 FQGNSA. The CDR3 length is 15 residues. V lost 5 bases to trimming and J lost 0 bases; unmatched junction nucleotides: 6.

This clonotype came up a few times. The genes are TRBV27 and TRBJ2-7, with D possibly being TRBD2 (6 bases). The ends were cut back, 5 bases at V and 3 bases at J, with 20 bases in the middle. This CDR3 region has 16 residues. The germline gives CDR1 MNHEY, CDR2 SMNVEV (reference sequence). The CDR3 DNA reads as TGTGCCAGCAGTCCCCTCGCACTAGCTGGAGACTACGAGCAGTACTTC. Translating it yields CASSPLALAGDYEQYF.

The chain links TRBV12-3 or TRBV12-4 to TRBJ2-5, with TRBD1 identical over 8 bases. V was clipped by 5 bases and J by 5 bases; unmatched bases: 7. The length of the CDR3 is 14 residues. The DNA for the CDR3 is TGTGCCAGCAGTCCGACAGGGGAGTGGGAGACCCAGTACTTC. It codes for CASSPTGEWETQYF.

This clonotype was picked up a small number of times. V usage is TRBV20-1 and J usage is TRBJ2-1; D not resolved. Trimming took 5 bases from V and 5 from J, leaving 16 bases between them. Looked up from germline, CDR1 is DFQATT and CDR2 is SNEGSKA (reference sequence). There are 14 residues in the CDR3. Written as DNA, the CDR3 is TGCAGTGCTGATCACTTGGACCGAAACAATGAGCAGTTCTTC. Residues: CSADHLDRNNEQFF.

V gene TRBV7-6 combines with J gene TRBJ2-1, with D possibly being TRBD1 or TRBD2 (5 bases each). This CDR3 has 11 amino acids. Germline V gene data show CDR1 as SGHVS and CDR2 as FNYEAQ. The CDR3 loop is CAVGDYNEQFF. The CDR3 coding sequence is TGTGCGGTGGGGGACTACAATGAGCAGTTCTTC.

This clonotype was picked up many times. CDR3 in amino acids: CASSSGLRFPGALEQYF. CDR3 bases: TGTGCCAGCAGCTCGGGACTTCGTTTCCCAGGCGCCCTCGAGCAGTACTTC. This sequence joins TRBV7-9 and TRBJ2-7; D perhaps matches TRBD2 (6 bases). The V end was cut by 4 bases, the J end by 6 bases, with 25 bases between. Germline-derived CDR1 and CDR2 are SEHNR and FQNEAQ (reference sequence). This CDR3 has 17 amino acids.